The 22 T cell receptor beta chains in this list originate from one sample, sequenced in a study of cytomegalovirus exposure and HLA in healthy donors. Only in-frame clones appear in the TCRdb table, and some are missing; sequencing was by immunoSEQ multiplex PCR. Here the sample spans approximately 150,000 clones, about 89% being singletons. Sequenced sample: PBMCs. Receptors originate from a man aged 18 to 30 in good health and CMV-seronegative.

The chain couples TRBV6-5 to TRBJ2-1; 8 nucleotides agree with TRBD2. The CDR3 is 15 amino acids. Trimming removed 4 bases from V and 7 bases from J; junction bases left unmatched: 9. Germline CDR1 and CDR2: MNHEY and SVGAGI. Here the CDR3 reads CASSSPGLAENEQFF. The CDR3 DNA follows: TGTGCCAGCAGTTCCCCTGGACTAGCTGAGAATGAGCAGTTCTTC.

The gene calls are TRBV7-2 and TRBJ2-2, with TRBD1 identical over 7 bases. Trimming removed 5 bases from V and 4 bases from J; junction bases left unmatched: 7. Germline V gene sequence: CDR1 SGHTA, CDR2 FQGNSA. The CDR3 loop spans 15 amino acids. This chain's CDR3 is CASSSRQGGTGELFF. Written as DNA, the CDR3 is TGTGCCAGCAGCAGCAGACAGGGTGGCACCGGGGAGCTGTTTTTT.

The chain uses TRBV5-5 and TRBJ2-7, with D perhaps TRBD1 (6 bases). CDR3 length: 14 residues. Trimming removed 2 bases at V and 4 bases at J, with 13 bases between. Per the germline V gene, CDR1 is SGHKS and CDR2 is YYEKEE (reference sequence). In DNA, the CDR3 is TGTGCCAGCAGCTTATCCAGGGGCGGGTACGAGCAGTACTTC. This gives the protein CASSLSRGGYEQYF.

The genes are TRBV13 and TRBJ2-5, with a tentative D call TRBD1 (6 bases). Trimming pared 1 base from V and 4 bases from J, leaving 7 bases between. CDR3 length: 13 amino acids. From germline, CDR1 is PRHDT and CDR2 FYEKMQ (reference sequence). CDR3 loop: CASSLEGGETQYF. CDR3 DNA sequence: TGTGCCAGCAGCTTAGAAGGGGGAGAGACCCAGTACTTC.

The genes are TRBV5-1 and TRBJ2-3; the match to TRBD2 covers 7 bases. Germline lookup yields CDR1 SGHRS and CDR2 YFSETQ. There are 15 residues in the CDR3. The ends lost 4 bases at V and 6 bases at J; junction bases unmatched: 11. CDR3 coding DNA: TGCGCCAGCAGCCTTAGAGGGCTGGGGGGGGATACGCAGTATTTT. Amino acids: CASSLRGLGGDTQYF.

The chain is built from TRBV6-4 and TRBJ1-4; 7 nucleotides match TRBD1. The CDR3 contains 15 residues. J gave up 2 bases and V 2 bases, and 2 bases lay outside the gene matches. Germline loops: CDR1 MRHNA, CDR2 SNTAGT. The CDR3 here is CASSDTTGTNEKLFF. CDR3 coding DNA: TGTGCCAGCAGTGACACGACAGGGACTAATGAAAAACTGTTTTTT.

This clone was picked up many times. The rearrangement links TRBV30 to TRBJ1-5; D is undetermined. Per the germline V gene, CDR1 is GTSNPN and CDR2 is SVGIG (reference sequence). Between the trimmed V and J ends, which lost 2 bases and 2 bases, there was a span of 13 bases. The length of the CDR3 is 15 residues. The CDR3 loop is CAWSNLSPGNQPQHF. CDR3 bases: TGTGCCTGGAGTAATCTCTCGCCAGGCAATCAGCCCCAGCATTTT.

The chain uses TRBV5-1 and TRBJ1-1; 10 positions match TRBD1. Germline loops: CDR1 SGHRS, CDR2 YFSETQ. Trimming removed 3 bases from V and 5 bases from J; junction bases left unmatched: 7. This CDR3 has 15 amino acids. The CDR3 DNA is TGCGCCAGCAGCTCAACACGGGACAGGGGAACTGAAGCTTTCTTT. Its translation is CASSSTRDRGTEAFF.

Only one count was recorded for this clone. This sequence joins TRBV29-1 and TRBJ2-7, with D tentatively TRBD2 (6 bases). V lost 4 bases and J 3 bases, leaving 10 bases between the germline ends. CDR1 is SQVTM, CDR2 ANQGSEA, per germline. The CDR3 sequence is 12 residues long. This chain's CDR3 is CSVGVGGYEQYF. The CDR3 DNA is TGCAGCGTTGGAGTCGGGGGCTACGAGCAGTACTTC.

The chain couples TRBV27 to TRBJ1-2; a possible D gene is TRBD1 (6 bases). Germline V gene data show CDR1 as MNHEY and CDR2 as SMNVEV (reference sequence). The CDR3 has 15 residues. Trimming left V 4 bases short and J 3 bases short, with 15 bases between. The CDR3 nucleotides read TGTGCCAGCAGTTCTCGGTTGCAGGGGTACTATGGCTACACCTTC. Encoded protein: CASSSRLQGYYGYTF.

V and J are TRBV13 and TRBJ2-1; D is undetermined. The CDR3 runs 15 residues. Trimming took 1 base from V and 0 from J, leaving 7 bases between them. The V gene's germline CDR1 is PRHDT and CDR2 FYEKMQ (reference sequence). The CDR3 DNA is TGTGCCAGCAGCTTAGTCCCGAGCTCCTACAATGAGCAGTTCTTC. It encodes CASSLVPSSYNEQFF.

This chain joins TRBV2 and TRBJ1-5; the match to TRBD1 covers 9 bases. The length of the CDR3 is 18 residues. Trimming at V came to 5 bases and at J to 0 bases, leaving 11 bases not matched to a gene. The V gene's germline CDR1 is SNHLY and CDR2 FYNNEI. This CDR3 is CASSPATGTGFSNQPQHF. The CDR3 DNA follows: TGTGCCAGCAGTCCAGCGACCGGGACAGGGTTTAGCAATCAGCCCCAGCATTTT. Filled out from reference TRBV2 and TRBJ1-5, the complete variable domain reads EPEVTQTPSHQVTQMGQEVILRCVPISNHLYFYWYRQILGQKVEFLVSFYNNEISEKSEIFDDQFSVERPDGSNFTLKIRSTKLEDSAMYFCASSPATGTGFSNQPQHFGDGTRLSIL.

V gene TRBV9 combines with J gene TRBJ2-5; TRBD1 might be the D (5 bases). The V and J ends lost 0 bases and 4 bases respectively, with 10 bases between them. Germline lookup yields CDR1 SGDLS and CDR2 YYNGEE. The length of the CDR3 is 14 residues. As DNA, the CDR3 is TGTGCCAGCAGCGTAGGGGGAAGGGGAGAGACCCAGTACTTC. This gives the protein CASSVGGRGETQYF.

The chain carries TRBV5-1 and TRBJ1-4; 8 bases are a match to TRBD1. Germline CDR1 is SGHRS and CDR2 is YFSETQ. This CDR3 is 14 amino acids long. J gave up 5 bases and V 5 bases, and 5 bases lay outside the gene matches. As DNA, the CDR3 is TGCGCCAGCAGATCGGGACAGGAAAATGAAAAACTGTTTTTT. Its translation: CASRSGQENEKLFF.

This clone came up once. This chain uses TRBV7-2 with TRBJ2-5, with 7 bases that match TRBD1. The CDR3 extends over 15 amino acids. CDR1 is SGHTA, CDR2 FQGNSA, per germline. V shed 4 bases, J shed 3 bases, and the junction held 8 bases outside the gene matches. DNA of the CDR3: TGTGCCAGCAGCTCACAGGGGCTAGGAAAAGAGACCCAGTACTTC. It yields the protein CASSSQGLGKETQYF.

J is TRBJ2-2 and V is TRBV7-8; 11 nucleotides agree with TRBD2. V lost 1 base, J lost 7 bases, and 5 bases stayed unmatched. Germline lookup yields CDR1 SGHVS and CDR2 FQNEAQ. This CDR3 has 16 amino acids. The DNA of the CDR3 is TGTGCCAGCAGCTTAGGGCTAGCGGGGGGTGTCGGGGAGCTGTTTTTT. It codes for CASSLGLAGGVGELFF.

The chain carries TRBV7-3 and TRBJ2-3, with TRBD1 identical over 7 bases. The CDR3 has 15 residues. Germline CDR1 SGHTA, CDR2 FQGTGA. The V gene end was trimmed by 5 bases and the J gene end by 2 bases; junction bases not matched to a gene: 7. The CDR3 coding sequence is TGTGCCAGCAGCCTACAGGGGCAGTTCACAGATACGCAGTATTTT. Translation: CASSLQGQFTDTQYF. The variable domain in full, completed from reference TRBV7-3 and TRBJ2-3, reads GAGVSQTPSNKVTEKGKYVELRCDPISGHTALYWYRQSLGQGPEFLIYFQGTGAADDSGLPNDRFFAVRPEGSVSTLKIQRTERGDSAVYLCASSLQGQFTDTQYFGPGTRLTVL.

The V and J genes are TRBV5-6 and TRBJ2-5, with D maybe TRBD1 (6 bases). The CDR3 is 16 amino acids. V was shortened by 0 bases and J by 2 bases, with 14 bases between the two germline ends. Germline CDR1 and CDR2: SGHDT and YYEEEE. As DNA, the CDR3 is TGTGCCAGCAGCTTGGAGGCTTGGACAGTACAAGAGACCCAGTACTTC. It specifies CASSLEAWTVQETQYF.

This chain connects TRBV27 to TRBJ1-1; D is ambiguous. Germline lookup yields CDR1 MNHEY and CDR2 SMNVEV (reference sequence). This CDR3 has 15 amino acids. Trimming cost V 7 bases and J 4 bases, with 19 bases left between them. CDR3 region: CASTISGEGFTEAFF. The CDR3 bases are TGTGCCAGCACCATCTCTGGGGAGGGATTCACTGAAGCTTTCTTT.

The rearrangement uses TRBV9 and TRBJ2-3; D is possibly TRBD2 (6 bases). This CDR3 has 15 amino acids. Trimming stripped 2 bases from V and 0 bases from J, with 10 bases between. Germline V gene lookup returns CDR1 SGDLS and CDR2 YYNGEE. The DNA of the CDR3 is TGTGCCAGCAGCGTCGGAGGGCCCAGCACAGATACGCAGTATTTT. This encodes CASSVGGPSTDTQYF.

The V call is TRBV5-6, the J call TRBJ1-1; D may be TRBD1 (5 bases). V was clipped by 3 bases and J by 8 bases, with 8 bases between them. The V gene's germline CDR1 is SGHDT and CDR2 YYEEEE. This CDR3 has 11 residues. CDR3 coding DNA: TGTGCCAGCAGCTCCCCAGGGGAAGCTTTCTTT. Amino acids: CASSSPGEAFF.

The rearrangement joins TRBV19 to TRBJ1-5, with D hard to call. Germline CDR1 is LNHDA and CDR2 is SQIVND (reference sequence). The CDR3 spans 13 residues. V lost 8 bases to trimming and J lost 1 base, with 9 bases between them. CDR3 DNA sequence: TGTGCCAGTTCTACAGAAAGCAATCAGCCCCAGCATTTT. It specifies CASSTESNQPQHF.